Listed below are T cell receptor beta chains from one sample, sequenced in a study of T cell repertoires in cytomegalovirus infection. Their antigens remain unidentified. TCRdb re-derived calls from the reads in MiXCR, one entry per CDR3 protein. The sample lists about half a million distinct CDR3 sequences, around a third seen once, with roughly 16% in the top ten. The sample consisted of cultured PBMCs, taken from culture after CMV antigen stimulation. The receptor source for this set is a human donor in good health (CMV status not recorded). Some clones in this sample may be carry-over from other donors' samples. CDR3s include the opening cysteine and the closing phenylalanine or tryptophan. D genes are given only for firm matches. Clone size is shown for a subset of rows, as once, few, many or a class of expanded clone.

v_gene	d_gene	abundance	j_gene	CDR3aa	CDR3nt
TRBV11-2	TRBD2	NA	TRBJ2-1	CASSLVLAGHNEQFF	TGTGCCAGCAGCTTAGTATTAGCGGGGCACAATGAGCAGTTCTTC
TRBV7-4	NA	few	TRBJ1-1	CASSLAGDYSGAEAFF	TGTGCCAGCAGCTTAGCGGGGGACTACTCTGGCGCTGAAGCTTTCTTT
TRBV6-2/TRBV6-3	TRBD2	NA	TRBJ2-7	CASSYRPGLAGGRYEQYF	TGTGCCAGCAGTTACAGGCCGGGACTAGCGGGTGGCAGATACGAGCAGTACTTC
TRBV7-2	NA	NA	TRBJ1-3	CASSLVAESSGNTIYF	TGTGCCAGCAGCCTGGTCGCGGAATCCTCTGGAAACACCATATATTTT
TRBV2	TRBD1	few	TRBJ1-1	CASNQRGGGGTVMNTEAFF	TGTGCCAGCAACCAACGTGGTGGGGGCGGGACAGTGATGAACACTGAAGCTTTCTTT
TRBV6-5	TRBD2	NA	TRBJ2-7	CATLGGTSGSYEQYF	TGTGCCACCCTCGGCGGGACTAGCGGGAGTTACGAGCAGTACTTC
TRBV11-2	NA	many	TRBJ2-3	CASSFGDFDSDTQYF	TGTGCCAGCAGCTTTGGGGACTTCGATTCTGATACGCAGTATTTT
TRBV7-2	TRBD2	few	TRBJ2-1	CASSLLAEFYNEQFF	TGTGCCAGCAGCTTGCTAGCGGAGTTCTACAATGAGCAGTTCTTC
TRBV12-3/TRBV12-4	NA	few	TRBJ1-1	CASRSFGLNTEAFF	TGTGCCAGCAGGTCATTTGGACTGAACACTGAAGCTTTCTTT
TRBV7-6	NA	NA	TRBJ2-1	CASSTGHRGRYNEQFF	TGTGCCAGCAGCACAGGCCACCGGGGTAGATACAATGAGCAGTTCTTC
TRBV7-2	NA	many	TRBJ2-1	CASSLGGTQVYNEQFF	TGTGCCAGCAGCTTAGGGGGGACCCAAGTGTACAATGAGCAGTTCTTC
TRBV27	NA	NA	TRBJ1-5	CASSLSIGSRPQHF	TGTGCCAGCAGTTTATCGATTGGTTCAAGGCCCCAGCATTTT
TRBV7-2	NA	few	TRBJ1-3	CASSSTLTNTIYF	TGTGCCAGCAGCTCAACTTTGACAAACACCATATATTTT
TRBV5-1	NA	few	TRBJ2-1	CASSLARGNYNEQFF	TGCGCCAGCAGCTTGGCCAGGGGAAACTACAATGAGCAGTTCTTC
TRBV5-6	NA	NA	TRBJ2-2	CASSLDKLTGELFF	TGTGCCAGCAGCTTGGACAAACTAACCGGGGAGCTGTTTTTT
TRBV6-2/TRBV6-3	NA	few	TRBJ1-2	CASSQLGPSKRGYTF	TGTGCCAGCAGTCAACTCGGCCCGAGCAAGAGGGGCTACACCTTC
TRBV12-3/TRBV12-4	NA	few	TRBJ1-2	CASTQTPNYGYTF	TGTGCCAGCACCCAGACTCCTAACTATGGCTACACCTTC
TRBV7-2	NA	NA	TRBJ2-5	CASSQRGAGRRSLSQYF	TGTGCCAGCAGCCAAAGAGGGGCTGGGCGTCGGTCGCTGAGCCAGTACTTC
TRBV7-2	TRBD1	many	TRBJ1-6	CASSPRDRYNSPLHF	TGTGCCAGCAGCCCCAGGGACAGATATAATTCACCCCTCCACTTT
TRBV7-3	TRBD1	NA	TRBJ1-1	CASSFRTGGTEAFF	TGTGCCAGCAGCTTTCGGACAGGGGGCACTGAAGCTTTCTTT
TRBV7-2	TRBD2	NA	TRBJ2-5	CASSVAGLETQYF	TGTGCCAGCAGCGTAGCGGGGCTGGAGACCCAGTACTTC
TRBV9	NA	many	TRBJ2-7	CASSFDGSYEQYF	TGTGCCAGCAGCTTCGACGGATCCTACGAGCAGTACTTC
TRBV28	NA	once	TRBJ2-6	CASSLIVSSGANVLTF	TGTGCCAGCAGTTTAATCGTAAGCTCTGGGGCCAACGTCCTGACTTTC
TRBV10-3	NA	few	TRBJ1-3	CAIGPSYSGNTIYF	TGTGCCATCGGACCGTCGTACTCTGGAAACACCATATATTTT
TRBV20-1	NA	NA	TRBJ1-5	CSAAKGSNQPQHF	TGCAGTGCGGCGAAGGGTAGCAATCAGCCCCAGCATTTT
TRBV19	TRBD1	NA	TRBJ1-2	CASSPTGSVPYYGYTF	TGTGCCAGTAGCCCGACAGGGTCGGTCCCCTATTATGGCTACACCTTC
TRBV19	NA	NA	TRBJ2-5	CASSRARETQYF	TGTGCCAGTAGTAGGGCCCGGGAGACCCAGTACTTC
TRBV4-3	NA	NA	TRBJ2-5	CASSQAIGGRLLEAQETQYF	TGCGCCAGCAGCCAAGCGATTGGGGGTCGTTTACTAGAGGCCCAAGAGACCCAGTACTTC
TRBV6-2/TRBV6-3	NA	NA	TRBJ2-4	CASSYSNIPHIQYF	TGTGCCAGCAGTTACTCGAATATCCCCCACATTCAGTACTTC
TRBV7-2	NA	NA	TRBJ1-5	CASSPAFEPQHF	TGTGCCAGCAGCCCCGCCTTTGAGCCCCAGCATTTT
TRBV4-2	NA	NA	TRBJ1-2	CASSQVAVRADDGYTF	TGTGCCAGCAGCCAAGTGGCGGTCAGGGCGGACGATGGCTACACCTTC
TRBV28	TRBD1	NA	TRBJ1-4	CASSSLRTGVNEKLFF	TGTGCCAGCAGTTCTTTACGGACAGGAGTAAATGAAAAACTGTTTTTT
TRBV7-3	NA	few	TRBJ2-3	CASSLQAPPTDTQYF	TGTGCCAGCAGCTTACAGGCCCCACCCACAGATACGCAGTATTTT
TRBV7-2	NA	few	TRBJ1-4	CASSLEPRTAPFELFF	TGTGCCAGCAGCTTAGAACCCCGGACAGCACCTTTCGAACTGTTTTTT
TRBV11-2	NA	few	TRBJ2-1	CASRRSEEQFF	TGTGCCAGCAGACGGTCGGAGGAGCAGTTCTTC
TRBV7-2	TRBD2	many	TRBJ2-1	CASSLEGLAGGYEQFF	TGTGCCAGCAGCTTAGAAGGACTAGCGGGAGGGTATGAGCAGTTCTTC
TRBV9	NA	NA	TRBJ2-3	CASSAPVMPTQYF	TGTGCCAGCAGCGCCCCTGTGATGCCTACGCAGTATTTT
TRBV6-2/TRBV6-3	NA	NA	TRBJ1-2	CASTDLYGYTF	TGTGCCAGCACCGACTTGTATGGCTACACCTTC
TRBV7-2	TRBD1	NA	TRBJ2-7	CASSTRWGQGAYEQYF	TGTGCCAGCAGTACCAGATGGGGACAGGGAGCCTACGAGCAGTACTTC
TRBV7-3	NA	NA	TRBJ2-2	CASSPGESNTGELFF	TGTGCCAGCAGCCCCGGGGAGTCGAACACCGGGGAGCTGTTTTTT
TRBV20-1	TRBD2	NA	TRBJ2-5	CAGVKETQYF	TGCGCGGGAGTGAAGGAGACCCAGTACTTC
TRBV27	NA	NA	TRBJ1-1	CASSSGPPMTVNTEAFF	TGTGCCAGCAGTTCCGGGCCCCCTATGACAGTGAACACTGAAGCTTTCTTT